Below, 28 T cell receptor beta chains from the same sample are listed, as sequenced in a study of T cells in Graves' hyperthyroidism and ophthalmopathy. Template material for amplifying TCR beta CDR3 regions consisted of RNA transcripts. Initially, a first-round RT-PCR of the TCR CDR3 employed the HTBI primer set. TCRdb reanalysed the multiplex PCR reads using MiXCR and keeps one entry per CDR3 protein. Among a few hundred thousand distinct CDR3 sequences, around 16% were seen once, and the ten largest hold around 6.6%. The specimen sequenced was blood. All receptors derive from a woman aged 30 to 39 with Graves' hyperthyroidism.

This clonotype was recorded a few times. This chain uses TRBV5-1 with TRBJ2-1, with TRBD2 matching 11 bases. The CDR3 consists of 19 residues. Germline V lookup: CDR1 SGHRS, CDR2 YFSETQ. V dropped 4 bases and J dropped 2; count of bases not matched to a gene: 14. The CDR3 is CASSTSSGRWGNTYNEQFF. The CDR3 DNA reads as TGCGCCAGCAGCACGTCTAGCGGGAGGTGGGGTAATACCTACAATGAGCAGTTCTTC. Using reference TRBV5-1 and TRBJ2-1 for the parts outside the CDR3, the full variable domain is KAGVTQTPRYLIKTRGQQVTLSCSPISGHRSVSWYQQTPGQGLQFLFEYFSETQRNKGNFPGRFSGRQFSNSRSEMNVSTLELGDSALYLCASSTSSGRWGNTYNEQFFGPGTRLTVL.

This rearrangement joins TRBV19 to TRBJ2-1; unclear D gene. The CDR3 length is 16 residues. V lost 0 bases and J 6 bases, leaving 15 bases between the germline ends. Germline V gives CDR1 LNHDA, CDR2 SQIVND (reference sequence). In DNA, the CDR3 is TGTGCCAGTAGTATAGATCAGGCGCTGCCATCCAATGAGCAGTTCTTC. It yields the protein CASSIDQALPSNEQFF.

V usage is TRBV19 and J usage is TRBJ2-7; no firm D call. The V end lost 1 base, the J end lost 7 bases, and 17 bases lay between the germline ends. The CDR3 is 15 residues long. Germline V gene data show CDR1 as LNHDA and CDR2 as SQIVND (reference sequence). The CDR3 is CASSIGAGEVDEQYF. In DNA form, the CDR3 reads TGTGCCAGTAGTATAGGGGCAGGCGAAGTAGATGAGCAGTACTTC.

Of note for this clonotype: A much larger clone differs by one base, so this may be a read error. V is TRBV2 and J is TRBJ1-1; no definite D call. Germline values: CDR1 SNHLY, CDR2 FYNNEI. The CDR3 covers 14 residues. CDR3 region: CAISGVGMNTEAFF. In DNA, the CDR3 is TGTGCCATCAGTGGAGTGGGAATGAACACTGAAGCTTTCTTT.

Note on this clonotype: A much larger clonotype is one base distant, so this may be a read error. The chain has TRBV7-9 and TRBJ2-7; 12 bases are shared with TRBD1. This CDR3 contains 19 residues. The V gene's germline CDR1 is SEHNR and CDR2 FQNEAQ (reference sequence). CDR3 in amino acids: CASSTSTGTGGYSSSEQYF. The CDR3 DNA reads as TGTGCCAGCAGCACCTCCACCGGGACAGGGGGCTATTCCTCCTCCGAGCAGTACTTC.

This clonotype appeared a few times. CDR3 in DNA: TGTGCCAGCGGACAGGGGCCTGGGGCCAACGTCCTGACTTTC. It specifies CASGQGPGANVLTF. The chain has TRBV12-3 or TRBV12-4 and TRBJ2-6; 9 bases are a match to TRBD1. V shed 8 bases, J shed 2 bases, and the junction held 1 base outside the gene matches. The CDR3 is 14 residues long.

Ten or more counts support this clonotype. The rearrangement uses TRBV28 and TRBJ1-1, with 12 nucleotides matching TRBD1. V was pared by 7 bases and J by 11 bases, with 20 bases of the junction left unmatched. Germline values: CDR1 MDHEN, CDR2 SYDVKM. The CDR3 has 17 residues. CDR3 coding DNA: TGTGCCAGCAACCCCAACGGGGGACAGGGGGCTTCTACACAGGCTTTCTTT. This gives the protein CASNPNGGQGASTQAFF.

The chain is built from TRBV7-9 and TRBJ2-7; D not resolved. V shed 3 bases and J shed 3 bases, with 15 bases lying between them. CDR3 length: 15 residues. Germline CDR1 is SEHNR and CDR2 is FQNEAQ (reference sequence). The CDR3 nucleotides read TGTGCCAGCAGCTTTGCTGAGGAATACAGCTACGAGCAGTACTTC. Encoded protein: CASSFAEEYSYEQYF.

This clonotype was recorded at least ten times. The rearrangement joins TRBV20-1 to TRBJ2-3, with TRBD2 matching over 8 bases. The CDR3 contains 15 residues. V dropped 6 bases and J dropped 0; count of bases not matched to a gene: 8. Germline assignment: CDR1 DFQATT and CDR2 SNEGSKA (reference sequence). The CDR3 DNA reads TGCAGTGCAGTGCTACTAGCGGCTAGCACAGATACGCAGTATTTT. This encodes CSAVLLAASTDTQYF.

This clonotype was seen repeatedly, ten times or more. J is TRBJ2-3 and V is TRBV6-1; 7 bases are shared with TRBD2. The CDR3 has 14 amino acids. CDR1 is MNHNS, CDR2 SASEGT, per germline. V gave up 6 bases and J gave up 3 bases; unmatched junction bases: 6. DNA for the CDR3: TGTGCCAGCAGAACAACTAGCGTTACAGATACGCAGTATTTT. Its translation: CASRTTSVTDTQYF.

This clonotype was seen many times. This chain links TRBV20-1 with TRBJ2-7; no clear D gene. CDR3 length: 13 residues. V dropped 3 bases and J dropped 2 bases, with 11 bases sitting between them. CDR1 and CDR2 from the germline V gene are DFQATT and SNEGSKA (reference sequence). Written as DNA, the CDR3 is TGCAGTGCTAGTAGCCAGGTGACCTACGAGCAGTACTTC. It encodes CSASSQVTYEQYF.

The rearrangement uses TRBV6-1 and TRBJ2-7; D might be TRBD2 (6 bases). Germline CDR1 MNHNS, CDR2 SASEGT. The CDR3 extends over 14 amino acids. The V end was cut by 6 bases, the J end by 2 bases, with 14 bases between. The CDR3 protein is CASSPHAGTYEQYF. The CDR3 DNA follows: TGTGCCAGCAGCCCCCATGCGGGAACCTACGAGCAGTACTTC.

This chain links TRBV7-8 with TRBJ1-1; 8 bases line up with TRBD1. Germline CDR1 reads SGHVS; CDR2 reads FQNEAQ. Trimming removed 5 bases from V and 3 bases from J; junction bases left unmatched: 14. The CDR3 extends over 17 amino acids. The CDR3 here is CASSMRARGLGYTEAFF. The CDR3 nucleotides are TGTGCCAGCAGCATGAGGGCCAGGGGGCTGGGGTACACTGAAGCTTTCTTT.

This clonotype has only a few counts. The chain combines TRBV4-3 with TRBJ2-2, with a weak D call TRBD2 (5 bases). The CDR3 covers 15 residues. Germline values: CDR1 LGHNA, CDR2 YSLEER. The V gene lost 0 bases and the J gene lost 9 bases, with 14 bases spanning the gap. As DNA, the CDR3 is TGCGCCAGCAGCCAAGAACAAGGACTCACTTGGGAGCTGTTTTTT. Translating gives CASSQEQGLTWELFF.

This clonotype was detected many times. The CDR3 loop is CSARDIVYEQYF. CDR3 in DNA: TGCAGTGCTAGAGATATAGTTTACGAGCAGTACTTC. This chain connects TRBV20-1 to TRBJ2-7; D not certain. The germline V and J ends were trimmed by 0 bases and 4 bases, with 7 bases remaining between them. CDR1 and CDR2 (germline): DFQATT, SNEGSKA (reference sequence). This CDR3 spans 12 amino acids.

This clonotype was observed at least ten times. J is TRBJ2-5 and V is TRBV24-1; TRBD1 might be the D (6 bases). In germline, CDR1 is KGHDR, CDR2 SFDVKD. The CDR3 extends over 14 amino acids. The ends were cut back, 4 bases at V and 1 base at J, with 9 bases in the middle. The CDR3 bases are TGTGCCACCAGTGAAAACAGGGTCCAAGAGACCCAGTACTTC. This codes for CATSENRVQETQYF.

This clonotype was counted between two and nine times. This may stem from a read error, because a much larger clone lies one nucleotide away. V is TRBV19 and J is TRBJ1-1; TRBD1 is a possible D gene (6 bases). CDR1 LNHDA and CDR2 SQIVND come from the germline V gene (reference sequence). The length of the CDR3 is 15 residues. The CDR3 sequence is CASSKHRAGDTEALF. CDR3 in DNA: TGTGCCAGTAGTAAACACAGGGCAGGAGACACTGAAGCTCTCTTT.

This clonotype was seen ten or more times. The chain has TRBV28 and TRBJ2-1; the match to TRBD2 covers 9 bases. The CDR3 runs 15 residues. CDR1 and CDR2 (germline): MDHEN, SYDVKM. V was pared by 2 bases and J by 9 bases, with 8 bases of the junction left unmatched. DNA for the CDR3: TGTGCCAGCAGTTTAGCGGGAGGGCCCTCCGTTGAGCAGTTCTTC. This codes for CASSLAGGPSVEQFF.

The sample holds many counts of this clonotype. The chain links TRBV10-3 to TRBJ2-7; tentatively, D is TRBD2 (6 bases). Between the trimmed V and J ends, which lost 4 bases and 3 bases, there was a span of 10 bases. This CDR3 is built from 13 residues. The germline V gene has CDR1 ENHRY and CDR2 SYGVKD. The DNA of the CDR3 is TGTGCCATCAGTGGGCTAGCGTTCTACGAGCAGTACTTC. Protein product: CAISGLAFYEQYF.

The chain joins TRBV7-2 to TRBJ2-1, with D perhaps matching TRBD2 (6 bases). CDR3 length: 12 amino acids. Germline-derived CDR1 and CDR2 are SGHTA and FQGNSA. Trimming cost V 1 base and J 14 bases, with 12 bases left between them. CDR3 in amino acids: CASSLGLGGEFF. The CDR3 region has the DNA TGTGCCAGCAGCTTAGGTCTAGGAGGGGAGTTCTTC.

The chain uses TRBV2 and TRBJ1-5; D is perhaps TRBD1 (5 bases). Per the germline V gene, CDR1 is SNHLY and CDR2 is FYNNEI. V was trimmed by 5 bases and J by 10 bases, leaving 12 bases between them. The CDR3 covers 12 residues. CDR3 region: CASSQGTKPQHF. CDR3 DNA: TGTGCCAGCAGTCAAGGGACGAAACCCCAGCATTTT.

In its sample, this clonotype was seen a few times. V usage is TRBV4-1 and J usage is TRBJ1-5, with a tentative D call TRBD1 (6 bases). The CDR3 sequence is 14 residues long. The ends were cut back, 3 bases at V and 1 base at J, with 7 bases in the middle. The germline gives CDR1 MGHRA, CDR2 YSYEKL. The CDR3 DNA follows: TGCGCCAGCAGCCAGGGGGCAAGCAATCAGCCCCAGCATTTT. It encodes CASSQGASNQPQHF.

This clonotype was seen ten or more times. This chain uses TRBV27 with TRBJ2-7; a possible D gene is TRBD2 (5 bases). Looked up from germline, CDR1 is MNHEY and CDR2 is SMNVEV (reference sequence). V gave up 4 bases and J gave up 0 bases, with 10 bases separating them. The CDR3 runs to 14 residues. CDR3 amino acids: CASSSPRGSYEQYF. CDR3 DNA sequence: TGTGCCAGCAGTTCCCCCCGGGGCTCCTACGAGCAGTACTTC.

This clonotype was counted a few times. The chain uses TRBV27 and TRBJ2-1; 11 nucleotides line up with TRBD2. The CDR3 is 15 residues long. Germline values: CDR1 MNHEY, CDR2 SMNVEV (reference sequence). Trimming at V came to 2 bases and at J to 7 bases, leaving 4 bases not matched to a gene. CDR3 sequence (DNA): TGTGCCAGCAGTTTACTAGCGGGAGGACGGAATGAGCAGTTCTTC. It translates to CASSLLAGGRNEQFF.

Notes on this clonotype: This may be a read error, as it is one base from a much larger clone. The chain employs TRBV12-3 or TRBV12-4 and TRBJ2-1; 10 bases line up with TRBD1. The CDR3 is 14 amino acids. The CDR3 nucleotides read TGTGCCTGCAGTCAAACGACAGGGGGCAGTGAGCAGTTCTTC. Translating it yields CACSQTTGGSEQFF.

This chain uses TRBV19 with TRBJ2-1, with D tentatively TRBD1 (5 bases). Trimming removed 4 bases from V and 14 bases from J, with 27 bases in between. There are 16 residues in the CDR3. Per germline, CDR1 LNHDA and CDR2 SQIVND (reference sequence). CDR3: CASSTTQKLPGMVKFF. CDR3 DNA sequence: TGTGCCAGTAGTACCACCCAAAAACTCCCAGGGATGGTTAAGTTCTTC.

On this clonotype itself: A read error may explain this, as a much larger clone is one base away. The chain's CDR3 is CASSFLPDDSTDTQYF. DNA of the CDR3: TGTGCCAGCAGCTTTCTTCCTGACGACAGCACAGATACGCAGTATTTT. The genes are TRBV7-9 and TRBJ2-3; D remains ambiguous. The CDR3 runs 16 residues. V was cut by 3 bases and J by 0 bases, with 13 bases left in between. Germline V gives CDR1 SEHNR, CDR2 FQNEAQ (reference sequence).

This clonotype was counted ten times or more. The chain employs TRBV7-2 and TRBJ2-1, with TRBD1 as a possible D gene (6 bases). Germline V gene data show CDR1 as SGHTA and CDR2 as FQGNSA. V was cut by 3 bases and J by 4 bases, with 13 bases left in between. This CDR3 is built from 15 residues. DNA for the CDR3: TGTGCCAGCAGCTTTTTCTCGCAGGGGTACAATGAGCAGTTCTTC. This gives the protein CASSFFSQGYNEQFF.